The rows below give T cell receptor beta chains drawn from one sample of a study of cytomegalovirus exposure and HLA in healthy donors. Data came from immunoSEQ multiplex PCR; TCRdb stores just in-frame clones and leaves some out. The sample records approximately 220,000 clones, over 60% being singletons. Sequencing was done on a sample of PBMCs. The receptors here all came from a man younger than 30 in good health and CMV-seronegative. The CDR3 runs from the conserved cysteine through the conserved F or W. Clone size, where shown, is once, few, many, or a class for clones that have expanded.

13	-	TRBJ2-7	TRBV5-8	CASRDGTPGQQYF
14	-	TRBJ2-2	TRBV5-5	CARRPGQWGGELFF
15	-	TRBJ2-5	TRBV12-5	CASGLRQGEQETQYF
18	-	TRBJ1-5	TRBV19	CASRIATSGTPSNQPQHF
12	-	TRBJ1-5	TRBV11-2	CASSLVGQPQHF
14	-	TRBJ1-1	TRBV2	CASSEKGVNTEAFF
14	-	TRBJ1-4	TRBV7-8	CASSFGGGYEKLFF
14	-	TRBJ2-7	TRBV5-6	CASSWPGISYEQYF
15	-	TRBJ2-5	TRBV18	CASSPPQREGETQYF
13	few	TRBJ1-4	TRBV6-5	CASSQGAFEKLFF
17	-	TRBJ2-7	TRBV10-3	CAISDHHRDSGTYEQYF
14	-	TRBJ2-5	TRBV27	CASSSGGWQETQYF
18	-	TRBJ2-5	TRBV7-2	CASSLFGGLAGGAETQYF
13	-	TRBJ2-5	TRBV14	CASKEGQVETQYF
16	-	TRBJ2-1	TRBV10-3	CAISGAGPFDYNEQFF
15	-	TRBJ2-1	TRBV6-5	CASSLSGLAGDEQFF
15	-	TRBJ2-5	TRBV4-2	CASSRTSGGGETQYF
15	few	TRBJ2-2	TRBV18	CASSPRTSQTGELFF
14	-	TRBJ2-3	TRBV7-9	CASSPSGSTDTQYF
14	few	TRBJ2-7	TRBV11-3	CASSLGGLDNEQYF
14	-	TRBJ2-5	TRBV7-2	CASHTLGGQETQYF
15	-	TRBJ2-5	TRBV19	CASSIAQRRQETQYF
16	-	TRBJ2-5	TRBV15	CATSRPRDRDQETQYF
17	few	TRBJ1-6	TRBV21-1	CASSDDELDRGDSPLHF
15	-	TRBJ2-7	TRBV27	CASSFETSGVYEQYF
14	-	TRBJ2-7	TRBV5-1	CASSLAGSLSEQYF
15	once	TRBJ1-4	TRBV15	CATSRDGQGNEKLFF
14	few	TRBJ1-2	TRBV4-3	CASSQDPGNYGYTF
15	few	TRBJ2-7	TRBV5-1	CASSLSEASSYEQYF
15	-	TRBJ2-5	TRBV11-1	CASSPTPGQQETQYF
16	-	TRBJ1-5	TRBV7-9	CSSSPPTQSGNQPQHF
13	-	TRBJ2-3	TRBV7-9	CASSLASADTQYF
15	-	TRBJ1-1	TRBV7-9	CASSLSLAKNTEAFF
15	-	TRBJ2-7	TRBV29-1	CSVEGGWTSTHEQYF
15	-	TRBJ1-4	TRBV11-3	CASSLSDRFNEKLFF
13	few	TRBJ1-2	TRBV6-5	CASSSRDSYGYTF
15	-	TRBJ2-7	TRBV4-3	CASSQEDRDSYEQYF
14	few	TRBJ1-1	TRBV2	CASSEVGVNTEAFF
15	-	TRBJ2-3	TRBV7-9	CASSLATGSADTQYF
16	-	TRBJ1-2	TRBV11-3	CASSLGRTEGSYGYTF